The clone carrying this TCR beta chain was observed a handful of times. This specimen belongs to a study of identical twins. This CDR3 region has 13 residues. The germline CDR1 and CDR2 sequences are SEHNR and FQNEAQ (reference sequence). Trimming at V came to 7 bases and at J to 7 bases, leaving 4 bases not matched to a gene. TCRdb recomputed calls from the 5' RACE reads with MiXCR, one row per CDR3 protein. The table shows nearly 900,000 distinct CDR3 sequences, with 9% to 15% occurring only once. This sample also appeared in a second study, on yellow fever vaccine responses in identical twins.

The genes are TRBV7-9 and TRBJ2-7; TRBD2 aligns across 13 bases. Input material: PBMCs. The TCR comes from a woman under 30 in good health. The CDR3 DNA sequence: TGTGCCAGCACGGGACTAGCGGGAACGGAGCAGTACTTC. Protein product: CASTGLAGTEQYF. The complete variable domain, with remaining parts taken from reference TRBV7-9 and TRBJ2-7, reads DTGVSQNPRHKITKRGQNVTFRCDPISEHNRLYWYRQTLGQGPEFLTYFQNEAQLEKSRLLSDRFSAERPKGSFSTLEIQRTEQGDSAMYLCASTGLAGTEQYFGPGTRLTVT.